This T cell receptor (beta chain) is drawn from a study of cytomegalovirus exposure and HLA in healthy donors. Germline CDR1 reads SGHAT; CDR2 reads FQNNGV. The CDR3 loop spans 15 amino acids. The V gene end was trimmed by 3 bases and the J gene end by 2 bases; junction bases not matched to a gene: 1. General study results and limits: Further analysis was carried out later, and it showed several of the most significant clusters appearing linked to common viral pathogens. In vitro experiments confirmed that three CMV-associated chains were specific for CMV antigens. TCR beta V- and J-gene trimming, according to a later analysis, was linked to a missense DCLRE1C variant.

For this clone: Its target is unknown.

The PCR made use of 60 Vbeta and 13 Jbeta primers. Authors' data handling: In a later analysis, the count reached roughly 80 million unique TCR beta chains, with about 12 million shared. Here immunoSEQ multiplex PCR was the method, and the copy in TCRdb shows in-frame clones only, minus some. The D gene and trimming were derived from the DNA, and the V and J assignments and clone size from that table. The sample totals 53,000 or so clones. Material: PBMCs. The clonotype comes from a man younger than 30 in good health and CMV-seropositive. The gene calls are TRBV11-2 and TRBJ2-7; TRBD2 aligns across 13 bases. The CDR3 protein is CASSFGLAGAYEQYF. CDR3 DNA: TGTGCCAGCAGCTTTGGACTAGCGGGAGCCTACGAGCAGTACTTC.